The rows below give T cell receptor beta chains drawn from one sample of a study of shared clonotypes between healthy human individuals. The assay was immunoSEQ multiplex PCR, and TCRdb's table has in-frame clones only and misses some. Among some 2,400,000 clones listed, approximately 94% were seen once. The material sequenced was naive CD4+ T cells sorted from blood. These receptors came from a man between 18 and 29 years old in good health. CDR3s include the opening cysteine and the closing phenylalanine or tryptophan. A D gene is named only where the DNA matches it firmly. Clone sizes are given selectively: once, few, many, or a class where the clone is expanded.

j_call: TRBJ2-2; clone_size: NA; d_call: NA; v_call: TRBV9; cdr3_aa: CASPIGKLPNTGELFF; cdr3_nt: TGTGCCAGCCCCATCGGAAAACTACCGAACACCGGGGAGCTGTTTTTT
j_call: TRBJ1-1; clone_size: NA; d_call: NA; v_call: TRBV15; cdr3_aa: CATSRPRNTEAFF; cdr3_nt: TGTGCCACCAGCCGACCGAGGAACACTGAAGCTTTCTTT
j_call: TRBJ2-7; clone_size: NA; d_call: TRBD1; v_call: TRBV5-1; cdr3_aa: CASSTGVPYEQYF; cdr3_nt: TGCGCCAGCAGCACAGGGGTTCCCTACGAGCAGTACTTC
j_call: TRBJ1-4; clone_size: NA; d_call: TRBD1; v_call: TRBV5-1; cdr3_aa: CASSWGQGAANEKLFF; cdr3_nt: TGCGCCAGCAGCTGGGGACAGGGGGCGGCTAATGAAAAACTGTTTTTT
j_call: TRBJ1-1; clone_size: NA; d_call: NA; v_call: TRBV28; cdr3_aa: CASSPLGGQTEAFF; cdr3_nt: TGTGCCAGCAGTCCTTTGGGGGGCCAGACTGAAGCTTTCTTT
j_call: TRBJ2-4; clone_size: NA; d_call: NA; v_call: TRBV5-4; cdr3_aa: CASSLGSGPWNIQYF; cdr3_nt: TGTGCCAGCAGCCTCGGATCAGGTCCTTGGAACATTCAGTACTTC
j_call: TRBJ2-3; clone_size: NA; d_call: NA; v_call: TRBV28; cdr3_aa: CASRSASTDTQYF; cdr3_nt: TGTGCCAGCAGATCCGCTAGCACAGATACGCAGTATTTT
j_call: TRBJ2-1; clone_size: NA; d_call: NA; v_call: TRBV12-5; cdr3_aa: CASGLTPEGVAEQFF; cdr3_nt: TGTGCTAGTGGTTTGACCCCCGAGGGGGTGGCTGAGCAGTTCTTC
j_call: TRBJ2-3; clone_size: NA; d_call: TRBD2; v_call: TRBV4-1; cdr3_aa: CASSLIAGGADTQYF; cdr3_nt: TGCGCCAGCAGCCTCATAGCGGGGGGGGCAGATACGCAGTATTTT
j_call: TRBJ2-7; clone_size: NA; d_call: NA; v_call: TRBV6-5; cdr3_aa: CASSRRGEAYEQYF; cdr3_nt: TGTGCCAGCAGTCGGAGGGGGGAGGCCTACGAGCAGTACTTC
j_call: TRBJ1-6; clone_size: once; d_call: NA; v_call: TRBV18; cdr3_aa: CASSPPMRQENSLHF; cdr3_nt: TGTGCCAGCTCACCACCGATGAGACAGGAAAACTCTCTCCACTTT
j_call: TRBJ2-7; clone_size: NA; d_call: TRBD2; v_call: TRBV19; cdr3_aa: CASSIMAGGRTSGVYEQYF; cdr3_nt: TGTGCCAGTAGTATAATGGCAGGGGGAAGGACTAGCGGAGTCTACGAGCAGTACTTC
j_call: TRBJ1-6; clone_size: once; d_call: NA; v_call: TRBV10-2; cdr3_aa: CASSELDTILLSPLHF; cdr3_nt: TGCGCCAGCAGTGAGTTGGACACTATCCTTCTCTCACCCCTCCACTTT
j_call: TRBJ1-1; clone_size: once; d_call: NA; v_call: TRBV6-4; cdr3_aa: CASSGDHRDEKGDTEAFF; cdr3_nt: TGTGCCAGCAGCGGTGATCACCGGGACGAAAAGGGTGACACTGAAGCTTTCTTT
j_call: TRBJ2-7; clone_size: NA; d_call: NA; v_call: TRBV30; cdr3_aa: CAWSIKVRLGEQYF; cdr3_nt: TGTGCCTGGAGTATCAAGGTTCGGCTGGGCGAGCAGTACTTC